This TCR beta chain was found in a study of T-cell reconstitution after alpha-beta-depleted transplantation in children. This clonotype was found many times. This sample's TCRbeta library carried unique molecular identifier barcodes. TCRdb analysed the PCR reads with MiXCR anew, one entry per CDR3 protein. The sample has 350,000 to 400,000 distinct CDR3 sequences, roughly 20% seen once. The input for sequencing was PBMCs from the stem cell graft donor, taken from the stem cell graft. The TCR was taken from a human donor who donated a stem cell graft to a child with acute myeloid leukemia.

The CDR3 region has the DNA TGTGCCAGCAGCTTTGGGGACAGGGGACGGGCTAACTATGGCTACACCTTC. Encoded protein: CASSFGDRGRANYGYTF. The chain has TRBV7-8 and TRBJ1-2, with 10 bases identical to TRBD1. The J segment lost 0 bases and the V segment lost 3 bases, leaving 7 bases of the junction unmatched. CDR1 SGHVS and CDR2 FQNEAQ come from the germline V gene. CDR3 size: 17 residues.